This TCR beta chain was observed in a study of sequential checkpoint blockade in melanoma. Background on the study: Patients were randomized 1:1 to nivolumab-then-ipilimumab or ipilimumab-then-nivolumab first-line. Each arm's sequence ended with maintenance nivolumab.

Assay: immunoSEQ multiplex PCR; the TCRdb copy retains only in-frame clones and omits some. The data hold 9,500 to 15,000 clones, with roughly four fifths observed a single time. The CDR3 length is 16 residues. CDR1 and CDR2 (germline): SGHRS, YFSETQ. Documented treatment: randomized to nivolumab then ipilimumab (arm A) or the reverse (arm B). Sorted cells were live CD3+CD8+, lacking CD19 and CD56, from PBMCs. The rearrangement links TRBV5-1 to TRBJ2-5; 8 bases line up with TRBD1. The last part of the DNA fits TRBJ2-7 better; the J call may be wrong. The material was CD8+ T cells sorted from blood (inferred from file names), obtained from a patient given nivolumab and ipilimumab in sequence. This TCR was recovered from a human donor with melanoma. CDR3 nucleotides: TGCGCCAGCAGCTTGGTCACCGCGGGACAGGACTACGAGCAGTACTTC. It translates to CASSLVTAGQDYEQYF.